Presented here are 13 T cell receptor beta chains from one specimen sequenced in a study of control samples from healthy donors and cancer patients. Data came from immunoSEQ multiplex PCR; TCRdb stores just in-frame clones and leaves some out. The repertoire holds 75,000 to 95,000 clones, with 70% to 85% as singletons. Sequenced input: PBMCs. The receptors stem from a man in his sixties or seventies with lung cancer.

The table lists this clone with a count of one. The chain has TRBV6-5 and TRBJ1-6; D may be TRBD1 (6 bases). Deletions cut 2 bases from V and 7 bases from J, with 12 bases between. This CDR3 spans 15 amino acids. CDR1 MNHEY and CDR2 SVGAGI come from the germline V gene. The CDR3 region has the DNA TGTGCCAGCAGTTACAGGGGGACGGGGAATTCACCCCTCCACTTT. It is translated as CASSYRGTGNSPLHF.

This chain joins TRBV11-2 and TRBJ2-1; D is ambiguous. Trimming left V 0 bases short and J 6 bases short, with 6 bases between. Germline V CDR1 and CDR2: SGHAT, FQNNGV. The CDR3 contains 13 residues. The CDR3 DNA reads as TGTGCCAGCAGCTTAGAACCGGCCAATGAGCAGTTCTTC. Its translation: CASSLEPANEQFF.

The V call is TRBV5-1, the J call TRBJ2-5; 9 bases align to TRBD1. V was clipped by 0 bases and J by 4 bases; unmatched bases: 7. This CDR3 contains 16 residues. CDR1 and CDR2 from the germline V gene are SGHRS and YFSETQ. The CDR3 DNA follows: TGCGCCAGCAGCTTGGCCGGGACAGGGCCTCGAGAGACCCAGTACTTC. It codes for CASSLAGTGPRETQYF.

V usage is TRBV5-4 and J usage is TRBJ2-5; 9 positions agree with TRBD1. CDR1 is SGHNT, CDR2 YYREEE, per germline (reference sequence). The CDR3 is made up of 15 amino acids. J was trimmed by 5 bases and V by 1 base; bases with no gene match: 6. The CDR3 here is CASSLRTGAWETQYF. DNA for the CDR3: TGTGCCAGCAGCTTGAGGACAGGGGCTTGGGAGACCCAGTACTTC.

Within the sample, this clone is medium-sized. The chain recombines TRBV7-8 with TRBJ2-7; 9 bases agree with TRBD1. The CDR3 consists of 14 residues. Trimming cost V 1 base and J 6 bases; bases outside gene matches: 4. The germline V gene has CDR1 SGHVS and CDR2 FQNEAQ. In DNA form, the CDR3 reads TGTGCCAGCAGCTTAGGGGACAGGGTATCCGAGCAGTACTTC. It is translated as CASSLGDRVSEQYF.

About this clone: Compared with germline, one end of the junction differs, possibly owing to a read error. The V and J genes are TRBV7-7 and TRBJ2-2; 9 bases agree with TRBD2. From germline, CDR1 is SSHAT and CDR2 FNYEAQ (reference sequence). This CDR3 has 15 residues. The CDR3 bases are TGTGCTAGCAGTCTAGCGGGGTTAAACACCGGGGAGCTGTTTTTT. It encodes CASSLAGLNTGELFF.

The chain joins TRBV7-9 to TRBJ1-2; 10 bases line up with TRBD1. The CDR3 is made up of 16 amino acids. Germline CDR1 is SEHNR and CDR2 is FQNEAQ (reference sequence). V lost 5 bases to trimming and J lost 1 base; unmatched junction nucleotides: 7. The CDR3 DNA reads TGTGCCAGCAGCCAAGGTCGGACAGGGGGTAACTATGGCTACACCTTC. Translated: CASSQGRTGGNYGYTF.

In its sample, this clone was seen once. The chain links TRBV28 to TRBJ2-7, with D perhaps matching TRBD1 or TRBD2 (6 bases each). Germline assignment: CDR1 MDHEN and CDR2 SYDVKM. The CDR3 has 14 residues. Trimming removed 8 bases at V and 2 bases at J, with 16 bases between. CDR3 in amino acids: CASHGGRRAYEQYF. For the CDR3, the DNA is TGTGCCAGCCATGGGGGCAGGAGGGCCTACGAGCAGTACTTC. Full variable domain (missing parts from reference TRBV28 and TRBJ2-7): DVKVTQSSRYLVKRTGEKVFLECVQDMDHENMFWYRQDPGLGLRLIYFSYDVKMKEKGDIPEGYSVSREKKERFSLILESASTNQTSMYLCASHGGRRAYEQYFGPGTRLTVT.

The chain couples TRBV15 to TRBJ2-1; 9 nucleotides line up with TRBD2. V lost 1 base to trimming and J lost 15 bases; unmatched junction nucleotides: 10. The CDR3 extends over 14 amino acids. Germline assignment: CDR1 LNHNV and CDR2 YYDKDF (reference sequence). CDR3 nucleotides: TGTGCCACCAGCAGAGTCCCCATGCGGGGGGGCCTGTTCTTC. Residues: CATSRVPMRGGLFF.

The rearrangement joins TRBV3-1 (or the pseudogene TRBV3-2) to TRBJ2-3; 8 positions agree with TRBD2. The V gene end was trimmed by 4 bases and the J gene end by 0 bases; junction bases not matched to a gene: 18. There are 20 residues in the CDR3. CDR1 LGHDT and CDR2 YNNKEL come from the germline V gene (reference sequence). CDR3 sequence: CASSPQTPGVIAGSTDTQYF. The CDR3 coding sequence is TGTGCCAGCAGCCCCCAGACCCCAGGGGTGATAGCGGGGAGCACAGATACGCAGTATTTT.

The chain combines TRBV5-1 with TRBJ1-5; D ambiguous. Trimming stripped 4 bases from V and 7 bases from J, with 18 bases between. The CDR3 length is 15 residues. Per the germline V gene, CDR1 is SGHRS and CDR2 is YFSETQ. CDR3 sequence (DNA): TGCGCCAGCAGCCCCTCGGGAGGGTTAGGCCAGCCCCAGCATTTT. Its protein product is CASSPSGGLGQPQHF. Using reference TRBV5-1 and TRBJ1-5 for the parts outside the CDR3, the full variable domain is KAGVTQTPRYLIKTRGQQVTLSCSPISGHRSVSWYQQTPGQGLQFLFEYFSETQRNKGNFPGRFSGRQFSNSRSEMNVSTLELGDSALYLCASSPSGGLGQPQHFGDGTRLSIL.

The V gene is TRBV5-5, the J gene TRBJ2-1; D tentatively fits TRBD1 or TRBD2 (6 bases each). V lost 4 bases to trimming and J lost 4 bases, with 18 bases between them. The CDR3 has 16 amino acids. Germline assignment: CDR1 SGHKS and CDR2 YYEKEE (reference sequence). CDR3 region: CASSPLGGQTYNEQFF. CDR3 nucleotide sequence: TGTGCCAGCAGCCCTCTGGGGGGACAAACATACAATGAGCAGTTCTTC.

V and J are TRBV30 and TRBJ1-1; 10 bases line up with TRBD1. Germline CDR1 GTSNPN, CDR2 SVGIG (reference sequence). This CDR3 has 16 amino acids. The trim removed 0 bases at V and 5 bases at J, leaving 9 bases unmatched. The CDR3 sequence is CAWSVLFMGQGTEAFF. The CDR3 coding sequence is TGTGCCTGGAGTGTACTATTTATGGGACAGGGGACTGAAGCTTTCTTT.